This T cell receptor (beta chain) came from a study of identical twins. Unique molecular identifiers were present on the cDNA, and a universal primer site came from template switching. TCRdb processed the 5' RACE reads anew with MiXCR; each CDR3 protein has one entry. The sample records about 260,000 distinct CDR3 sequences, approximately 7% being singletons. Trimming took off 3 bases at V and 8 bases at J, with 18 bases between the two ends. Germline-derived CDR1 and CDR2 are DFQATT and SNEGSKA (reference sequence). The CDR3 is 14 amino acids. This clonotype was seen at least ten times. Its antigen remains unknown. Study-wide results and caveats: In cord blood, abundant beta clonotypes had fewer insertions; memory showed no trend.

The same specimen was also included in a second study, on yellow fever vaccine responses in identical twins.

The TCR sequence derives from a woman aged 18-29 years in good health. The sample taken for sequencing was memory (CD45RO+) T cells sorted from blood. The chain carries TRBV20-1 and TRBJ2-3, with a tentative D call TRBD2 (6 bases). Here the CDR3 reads CSASIAEGTGTQYF. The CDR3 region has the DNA TGCAGTGCTAGTATTGCGGAGGGAACGGGTACGCAGTATTTT.